These T cell receptor beta chains were read from a single sample in a study of Graves' ophthalmopathy and Graves' hyperthyroidism. TCRdb re-analysed the multiplex PCR reads in MiXCR, keeping a single row per CDR3 protein. This repertoire shows hundreds of thousands of distinct CDR3 sequences, about 22% found once; its top ten account for roughly 42%. The sequenced sample consisted of peripheral blood. The source is a woman in her fifties or sixties with Graves' ophthalmopathy. CDR3s include the opening cysteine and the closing phenylalanine or tryptophan. The order of the fields is J gene, D gene, clone size, V gene, CDR3 protein, CDR3 DNA. A D gene is named only where the DNA matches it firmly. Size is omitted from some rows. Given values are once, few, many or a class for expanded clones.

TRBJ1-3	.	many	TRBV7-2	CASSLDNGNTIYF	TGTGCCAGCAGCTTGGACAATGGAAACACCATATATTTT
TRBJ1-1	.	.	TRBV24-1	CATSDLGYTEAFF	TGTGCCACCAGTGATTTAGGTTATACTGAAGCTTTCTTT
TRBJ1-1	.	.	TRBV7-8	CASTNQGMAFF	TGTGCCAGCACCAACCAGGGTATGGCTTTCTTT
TRBJ2-5	TRBD2	many	TRBV29-1	CSVRLAGGLETQYF	TGCAGCGTCCGACTAGCGGGAGGGTTGGAGACCCAGTACTTC
TRBJ2-1	TRBD2	.	TRBV12-3/TRBV12-4	CASSFSGGGDEQFF	TGTGCCAGCAGTTTCTCGGGAGGAGGGGATGAGCAGTTCTTC
TRBJ2-4	.	few	TRBV7-2	CANSPQRSIQYF	TGTGCCAACAGCCCGCAGAGGAGCATTCAGTACTTC
TRBJ2-6	TRBD1	once	TRBV24-1	CATSDPGQGRSGANVLTF	TGTGCCACCAGTGATCCGGGACAGGGCCGATCTGGGGCCAACGTCCTGACTTTC
TRBJ2-5	TRBD2	once	TRBV6-1	CASSGLAADDRETQYF	TGTGCCAGCAGTGGACTAGCGGCCGACGATAGGGAGACCCAGTACTTC
TRBJ2-2	.	.	TRBV6-1	CASRGYTGELFF	TGTGCCAGCAGGGGGTACACCGGGGAGCTGTTTTTT
TRBJ2-7	TRBD2	many	TRBV6-5	CASRLAGNSGEQYF	TGTGCCAGCAGGTTAGCGGGAAACTCGGGAGAGCAGTACTTC